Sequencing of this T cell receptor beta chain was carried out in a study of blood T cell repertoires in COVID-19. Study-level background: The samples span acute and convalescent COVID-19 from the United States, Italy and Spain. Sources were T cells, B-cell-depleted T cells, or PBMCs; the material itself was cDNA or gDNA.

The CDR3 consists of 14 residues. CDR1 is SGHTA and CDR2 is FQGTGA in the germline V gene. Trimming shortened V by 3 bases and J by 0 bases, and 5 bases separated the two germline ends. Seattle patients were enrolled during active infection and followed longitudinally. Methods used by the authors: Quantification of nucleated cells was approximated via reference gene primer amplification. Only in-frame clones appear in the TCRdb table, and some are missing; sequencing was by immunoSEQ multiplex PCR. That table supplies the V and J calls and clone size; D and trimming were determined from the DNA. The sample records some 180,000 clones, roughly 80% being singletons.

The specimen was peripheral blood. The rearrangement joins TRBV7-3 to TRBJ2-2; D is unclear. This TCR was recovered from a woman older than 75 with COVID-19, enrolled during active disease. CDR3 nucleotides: TGTGCCAGCAGCTTGCTAGCGAACACCGGGGAGCTGTTTTTT. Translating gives CASSLLANTGELFF.